This entry features one T cell receptor (beta chain) sequence. The antigen is undetermined. This record belongs to a study of cytomegalovirus exposure and HLA in healthy donors. This CDR3 has 15 amino acids. Germline V gene data show CDR1 as MNHNS and CDR2 as SASEGT. V gave up 3 bases and J gave up 4 bases; unmatched junction bases: 6. General study points: By HLA locus, TCR association rates varied in a later analysis, with DRB1 showing the most and HLA-C the fewest. Usually a TCR sequence was rare, but some public TCRs were found in many donors.

A multiplex PCR was run with 60 Vbeta primers and 13 Jbeta primers. Measured with immunoSEQ multiplex PCR; TCRdb has only the in-frame clones, and not every one. The data contain 89,000 or so clones, about four fifths of them singletons. The rearrangement joins TRBV6-1 to TRBJ1-2, with 9 nucleotides matching TRBD1. The receptor's source is a man aged 55-75 years in good health and CMV-seronegative. What was sequenced was PBMCs. CDR3 sequence: CASSDRDRVPYGYTF. CDR3 in DNA: TGTGCCAGCAGTGACCGGGACAGGGTCCCCTATGGCTACACCTTC.